Each of the 27 T cell receptor beta chains below was sequenced from the same sample in a study of human T cells and chemical hapten exposure. TCRdb used MiXCR to reprocess the RACE reads, holding one entry per CDR3 protein. The sample contains under 95,000 distinct CDR3 sequences, roughly 8.5% of which appear only once. The time point here: healthy volunteer bleed at 2 weeks. The authors' total RNA extraction used unfractionated whole blood. The specimen sequenced was whole blood. The receptors were sampled from a female donor in good health. Some clones in this sample may be carry-over from other donors' samples.

This clonotype occurred a few times. This chain uses TRBV10-1 with TRBJ2-7; D remains unclear. From germline, CDR1 is WNHNN and CDR2 SYGVQD (reference sequence). V lost 3 bases to trimming and J lost 3 bases, with 15 bases between them. The CDR3 runs 15 residues. The CDR3 DNA is TGCGCCAGCAGTGAATCGTCGAACAACCTCTACGAGCAGTACTTC. Protein sequence: CASSESSNNLYEQYF.

CDR3 amino acids: CASSLTGLSYEQYF. Here the CDR3 DNA reads TGTGCCAGCAGCTTAACAGGGCTCTCCTACGAGCAGTACTTC. This chain connects TRBV7-9 to TRBJ2-7; possibly TRBD1 for D (6 bases). Germline V gene data show CDR1 as SEHNR and CDR2 as FQNEAQ (reference sequence). Trimming shortened V by 2 bases and J by 0 bases, and 8 bases separated the two germline ends. The length of the CDR3 is 14 residues. Full variable domain (remainder filled in from reference TRBV7-9 and TRBJ2-7): DTGVSQNPRHKITKRGQNVTFRCDPISEHNRLYWYRQTLGQGPEFLTYFQNEAQLEKSRLLSDRFSAERPKGSFSTLEIQRTEQGDSAMYLCASSLTGLSYEQYFGPGTRLTVT.

The chain combines TRBV19 with TRBJ2-1; D is perhaps TRBD2 (6 bases). Deletions cut 5 bases from V and 8 bases from J, with 7 bases between. Per germline, CDR1 LNHDA and CDR2 SQIVND (reference sequence). CDR3 length: 11 amino acids. The CDR3 loop reads CASSPGDEQFF. Written as DNA, the CDR3 is TGTGCCAGTAGTCCGGGGGATGAGCAGTTCTTC.

This clonotype has at least ten counts. The chain employs TRBV28 and TRBJ2-1, with D uncertain. Trimming removed 6 bases at V and 2 bases at J, with 8 bases between. The CDR3 has 13 residues. Germline assignment: CDR1 MDHEN and CDR2 SYDVKM. This chain's CDR3 is CASRLNAYNEQFF. CDR3 bases: TGTGCCAGCAGGCTTAACGCCTACAATGAGCAGTTCTTC.

This clonotype was observed a few times. The chain has TRBV14 and TRBJ2-1; 7 bases agree with TRBD1. Germline V gives CDR1 SGHDN, CDR2 FVKESK. Trimming cost V 4 bases and J 9 bases; bases outside gene matches: 6. The CDR3 has 13 residues. This CDR3 is CASSPYRGGEQFF. The CDR3 DNA reads TGTGCCAGCAGCCCCTACAGGGGTGGTGAGCAGTTCTTC. Using reference TRBV14 and TRBJ2-1 for the parts outside the CDR3, the full variable domain is EAGVTQFPSHSVIEKGQTVTLRCDPISGHDNLYWYRRVMGKEIKFLLHFVKESKQDESGMPNNRFLAERTGGTYSTLKVQPAELEDSGVYFCASSPYRGGEQFFGPGTRLTVL.

This clonotype was detected a few times. The V and J genes are TRBV12-3 or TRBV12-4 and TRBJ2-1, with 14 bases lining up with TRBD2. CDR3 length: 15 residues. V gave up 6 bases and J gave up 5 bases; unmatched junction bases: 3. The CDR3 nucleotides are TGTGCCAGCAGAAAGGGACTAGCGGGAGACAATGAGCAGTTCTTC. This codes for CASRKGLAGDNEQFF.

This clonotype was seen ten or more times. The V call is TRBV20-1, the J call TRBJ2-3; D might be TRBD2 (6 bases). Germline V gene sequence: CDR1 DFQATT, CDR2 SNEGSKA (reference sequence). The CDR3 has 16 residues. Trimming cost V 1 base and J 2 bases, with 16 bases left between them. CDR3 coding DNA: TGCAGTGCTAGAGGGTCACTTAGCGGAGCCACAGATACGCAGTATTTT. Its translation: CSARGSLSGATDTQYF.

This clonotype has ten or more counts. V is TRBV24-1 and J is TRBJ2-6; unclear D gene. From germline, CDR1 is KGHDR and CDR2 SFDVKD. Trimming pared 4 bases from V and 0 bases from J, leaving 6 bases between. The length of the CDR3 is 15 residues. The CDR3 is CATSEKASGANVLTF. DNA of the CDR3: TGTGCCACCAGTGAGAAGGCCTCTGGGGCCAACGTCCTGACTTTC.

The V gene is TRBV5-6, the J gene TRBJ2-7; 14 positions agree with TRBD2. The germline gives CDR1 SGHDT, CDR2 YYEEEE. The trim removed 4 bases at V and 2 bases at J, leaving 2 bases unmatched. The CDR3 runs to 15 residues. The CDR3 loop reads CASSRGLAGAYEQYF. The CDR3 DNA is TGTGCCAGCAGCAGGGGACTAGCGGGAGCCTACGAGCAGTACTTC.

This chain connects TRBV6-6 to TRBJ1-1, with D tentatively TRBD1 (6 bases). Trimming removed 5 bases at V and 0 bases at J, with 10 bases between. CDR1 MNHNY and CDR2 SVGAGI come from the germline V gene (reference sequence). The length of the CDR3 is 14 residues. DNA for the CDR3: TGTGCCAGCAGTACAGGGATAATGAACACTGAAGCTTTCTTT. It encodes CASSTGIMNTEAFF.

This clonotype occurred many times. V usage is TRBV28 and J usage is TRBJ2-7, with no clear D. The CDR3 contains 12 residues. Trimming cost V 1 base and J 5 bases, with 6 bases left between them. Germline loops: CDR1 MDHEN, CDR2 SYDVKM. CDR3 residues: CASSLLMDEQYF. CDR3 nucleotide sequence: TGTGCCAGCAGTTTATTAATGGACGAGCAGTACTTC.

The chain uses TRBV24-1 and TRBJ1-6, with no clear D. The CDR3 is made up of 18 amino acids. V lost 6 bases to trimming and J lost 0 bases, with 17 bases between them. Germline V gene lookup returns CDR1 KGHDR and CDR2 SFDVKD. CDR3 protein: CATSPLDTDYSYNSPLHF. CDR3 in DNA: TGTGCCACCAGTCCGCTAGACACCGATTACTCCTATAATTCACCCCTCCACTTT.

This clonotype was seen a handful of times. This chain connects TRBV19 to TRBJ1-1, with unresolved D. V lost 5 bases and J lost 8, with 15 bases in between. Germline loops: CDR1 LNHDA, CDR2 SQIVND (reference sequence). The CDR3 covers 13 residues. Here the CDR3 DNA reads TGTGCCAGTAGTGAAAGACACAAGGGAGAAGCTTTCTTT. This translates into CASSERHKGEAFF.

The V gene is TRBV28, the J gene TRBJ2-3; TRBD2 matches at 8 bases. The trim removed 1 base at V and 5 bases at J, leaving 8 bases unmatched. This CDR3 is 16 amino acids long. CDR1 MDHEN and CDR2 SYDVKM come from the germline V gene. CDR3 protein: CASSLSSGAGGDTQYF. As DNA, the CDR3 is TGTGCCAGCAGTTTATCGTCCGGCGCGGGGGGAGATACGCAGTATTTT. The variable domain in full, with the rest retrieved from reference TRBV28 and TRBJ2-3, is DVKVTQSSRYLVKRTGEKVFLECVQDMDHENMFWYRQDPGLGLRLIYFSYDVKMKEKGDIPEGYSVSREKKERFSLILESASTNQTSMYLCASSLSSGAGGDTQYFGPGTRLTVL.

This clonotype was seen many times. This chain links TRBV28 with TRBJ2-4; tentative D call: TRBD1 (5 bases). V lost 5 bases and J lost 0, with 11 bases in between. This CDR3 is built from 15 residues. CDR1 and CDR2 from the germline V gene are MDHEN and SYDVKM. The CDR3 nucleotides read TGTGCCAGCAGTATAGGACAACTAGCCAAAAACATTCAGTACTTC. Translating gives CASSIGQLAKNIQYF.

This clonotype came up many times. This rearrangement joins TRBV11-2 to TRBJ2-3; 12 bases agree with TRBD2. The CDR3 has 15 residues. Germline CDR1 and CDR2: SGHAT and FQNNGV. V shed 6 bases and J 1 base; nucleotides not matched to a gene: 2. CDR3 in amino acids: CASRLAGGRTDTQYF. The CDR3 DNA reads TGTGCCAGCAGGCTAGCGGGAGGGCGCACAGATACGCAGTATTTT.

This clonotype was detected ten times or more. V usage is TRBV5-4 and J usage is TRBJ2-3, with 8 bases lining up with TRBD2. CDR1 is SGHNT, CDR2 YYREEE, per germline (reference sequence). The CDR3 contains 14 residues. J was trimmed by 4 bases and V by 1 base; bases with no gene match: 2. CDR3 amino acids: CASSLSGSSDTQYF. CDR3 DNA sequence: TGTGCCAGCAGCTTGAGCGGGAGTTCAGATACGCAGTATTTT. Full variable domain (missing parts from reference TRBV5-4 and TRBJ2-3): ETGVTQSPTHLIKTRGQQVTLRCSSQSGHNTVSWYQQALGQGPQFIFQYYREEENGRGNFPPRFSGLQFPNYSSELNVNALELDDSALYLCASSLSGSSDTQYFGPGTRLTVL.

This clonotype was detected ten times or more. CDR3 region: CASSFPHGGRNTEAFF. As DNA, the CDR3 is TGTGCCAGCAGCTTCCCCCACGGGGGCAGGAACACTGAAGCTTTCTTT. The gene calls are TRBV7-2 and TRBJ1-1; D perhaps matches TRBD1 (6 bases). The CDR3 loop spans 16 amino acids. Per germline, CDR1 SGHTA and CDR2 FQGNSA. V lost 3 bases to trimming and J lost 1 base, with 15 bases between them. Full variable domain (remainder filled in from reference TRBV7-2 and TRBJ1-1): GAGVSQSPSNKVTEKGKDVELRCDPISGHTALYWYRQSLGQGLEFLIYFQGNSAPDKSGLPSDRFSAERTGGSVSTLTIQRTQQEDSAVYLCASSFPHGGRNTEAFFGQGTRLTVV.

This clonotype was seen a few times. The chain uses TRBV15 and TRBJ2-7; no clear D gene. This CDR3 comprises 16 residues. Germline V gene sequence: CDR1 LNHNV, CDR2 YYDKDF (reference sequence). Between the trimmed V and J ends, which lost 1 base and 2 bases, there was a span of 15 bases. CDR3 protein: CATSRADASPAYEQYF. CDR3 DNA sequence: TGTGCCACCAGCAGAGCCGACGCTTCACCGGCCTACGAGCAGTACTTC.

This clonotype was found a few times. The CDR3 spells CSVDKGARYGYTF. CDR3 bases: TGCAGCGTTGATAAGGGGGCCCGGTATGGCTACACCTTC. This chain links TRBV29-1 with TRBJ1-2; 7 nucleotides align to TRBD1. The CDR3 is made up of 13 amino acids. Germline CDR1 is SQVTM and CDR2 is ANQGSEA. Trimming cost V 3 bases and J 5 bases; bases outside gene matches: 6.

This chain links TRBV9 with TRBJ2-7; 11 nucleotides line up with TRBD2. V was clipped by 4 bases and J by 0 bases; unmatched bases: 6. The CDR3 contains 16 residues. From germline, CDR1 is SGDLS and CDR2 YYNGEE. DNA of the CDR3: TGTGCCAGCAGCTCGGGACTAGCGGAGGTCTCCTACGAGCAGTACTTC. Amino acid sequence: CASSSGLAEVSYEQYF.

This clonotype was detected ten times or more. V and J are TRBV7-9 and TRBJ1-1; D is ambiguous. The CDR3 loop spans 15 amino acids. CDR1 and CDR2 from the germline V gene are SEHNR and FQNEAQ (reference sequence). Deletions cut 1 base from V and 0 bases from J, with 9 bases between. CDR3 nucleotides: TGTGCCAGCAGCTTAGTCCTCCTCCTGAACACTGAAGCTTTCTTT. Protein product: CASSLVLLLNTEAFF.

This clonotype was detected ten times or more. The gene calls are TRBV7-2 and TRBJ1-3, with 8 bases fitting TRBD1. CDR1 is SGHTA and CDR2 is FQGNSA in the germline V gene. The V segment lost 0 bases and the J segment 0 bases; nucleotides outside the gene matches: 4. The CDR3 runs to 17 residues. The CDR3 coding sequence is TGTGCCAGCAGCTTAGCTAGGGACAGGCCCTCTGGAAACACCATATATTTT. The encoded protein is CASSLARDRPSGNTIYF.

This clonotype was recorded at least ten times. This chain joins TRBV6-2 or TRBV6-3 and TRBJ2-3; 9 bases match TRBD2. J lost 6 bases, V lost 5 bases, and 9 bases had no gene match. The CDR3 consists of 15 residues. The germline V gene has CDR1 MNHEY and CDR2 SVGEGT. The CDR3 bases are TGTGCCAGCAGTCGCGTCCTAGCGGGACCGGATACGCAGTATTTT. It translates to CASSRVLAGPDTQYF.

This clonotype was observed a few times. The chain joins TRBV3-1 to TRBJ2-3, with TRBD2 matching over 9 bases. Germline CDR1 LGHDT, CDR2 YNNKEL (reference sequence). Unmatched junction bases numbered 3, after V lost 4 bases and J lost 4 bases. CDR3 length: 14 amino acids. The CDR3 coding sequence is TGTGCCAGCAGCCCCACTAGCGGGCCAGATACGCAGTATTTT. Protein: CASSPTSGPDTQYF.

This clonotype was observed at least ten times. This chain joins TRBV25-1 and TRBJ1-1; D is unclear. From germline, CDR1 is MGHDK and CDR2 SYGVNS. CDR3 length: 12 amino acids. V was cut by 6 bases and J by 5 bases, with 10 bases left in between. The CDR3, as DNA: TGTGCCAGCAGGTGGGGAGGGACTGAAGCTTTCTTT. Translating it yields CASRWGGTEAFF.

In its sample, this clonotype was seen a few times. This chain connects TRBV5-5 to TRBJ2-7; no clear D gene. Per germline, CDR1 SGHKS and CDR2 YYEKEE (reference sequence). This CDR3 spans 13 amino acids. V lost 0 bases and J 2 bases, leaving 6 bases between the germline ends. CDR3 coding DNA: TGTGCCAGCAGCTTGGAGCTCACCTACGAGCAGTACTTC. It is translated as CASSLELTYEQYF.